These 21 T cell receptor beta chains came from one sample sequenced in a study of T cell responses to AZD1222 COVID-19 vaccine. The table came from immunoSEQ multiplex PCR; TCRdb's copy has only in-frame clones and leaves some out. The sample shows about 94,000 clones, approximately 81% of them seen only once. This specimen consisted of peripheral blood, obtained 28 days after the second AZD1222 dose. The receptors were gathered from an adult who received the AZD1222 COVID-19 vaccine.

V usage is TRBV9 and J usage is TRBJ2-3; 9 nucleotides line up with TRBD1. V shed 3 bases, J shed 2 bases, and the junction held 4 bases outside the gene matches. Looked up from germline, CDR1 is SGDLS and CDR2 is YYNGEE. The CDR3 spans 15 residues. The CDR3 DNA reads TGTGCCAGCAGCGCGTGGACAGGGGACACAGATACGCAGTATTTT. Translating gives CASSAWTGDTDTQYF.

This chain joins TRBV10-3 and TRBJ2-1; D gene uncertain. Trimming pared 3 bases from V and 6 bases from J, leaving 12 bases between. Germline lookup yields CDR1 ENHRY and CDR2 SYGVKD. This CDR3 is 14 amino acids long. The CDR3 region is CAISETRTPNEQFF. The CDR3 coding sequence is TGTGCCATCAGTGAAACCAGGACCCCCAATGAGCAGTTCTTC.

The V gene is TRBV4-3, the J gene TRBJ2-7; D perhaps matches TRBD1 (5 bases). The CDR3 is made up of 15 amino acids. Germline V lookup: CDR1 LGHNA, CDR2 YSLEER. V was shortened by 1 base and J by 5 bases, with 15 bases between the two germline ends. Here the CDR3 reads CASSQGGVRANEQYF. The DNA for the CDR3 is TGCGCCAGCAGCCAAGGGGGTGTCAGGGCAAACGAGCAGTACTTC.

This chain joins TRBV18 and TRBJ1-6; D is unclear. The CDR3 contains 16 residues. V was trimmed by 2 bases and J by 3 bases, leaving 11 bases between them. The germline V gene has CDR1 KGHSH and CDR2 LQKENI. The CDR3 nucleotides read TGTGCCAGCTCACCAGATGGCCCCCACTATAATTCACCCCTCCACTTT. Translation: CASSPDGPHYNSPLHF.

The CDR3 loop reads CASSPYFLGGPLNEQFF. CDR3 sequence (DNA): TGTGCCAGCAGCCCGTACTTTCTCGGCGGGCCCCTCAATGAGCAGTTCTTC. The V and J genes are TRBV5-6 and TRBJ2-1; D might be TRBD2 (5 bases). The CDR3 is made up of 17 amino acids. Germline V CDR1 and CDR2: SGHDT, YYEEEE. Trimming took off 4 bases at V and 6 bases at J, with 23 bases between the two ends.

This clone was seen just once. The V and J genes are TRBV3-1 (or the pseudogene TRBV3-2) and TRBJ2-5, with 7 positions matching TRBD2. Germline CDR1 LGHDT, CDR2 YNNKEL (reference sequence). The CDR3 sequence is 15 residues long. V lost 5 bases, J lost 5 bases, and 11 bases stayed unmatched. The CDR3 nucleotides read TGTGCCAGCAGCGTAGGTGTGCAGGGAGGGGAGACCCAGTACTTC. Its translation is CASSVGVQGGETQYF.

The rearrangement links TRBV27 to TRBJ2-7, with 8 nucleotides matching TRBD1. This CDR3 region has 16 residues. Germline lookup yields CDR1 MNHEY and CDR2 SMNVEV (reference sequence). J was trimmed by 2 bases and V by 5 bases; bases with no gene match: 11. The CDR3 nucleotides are TGTGCCAGCAGTCCGGGAAACAGGGGGTTGACCTACGAGCAGTACTTC. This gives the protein CASSPGNRGLTYEQYF.

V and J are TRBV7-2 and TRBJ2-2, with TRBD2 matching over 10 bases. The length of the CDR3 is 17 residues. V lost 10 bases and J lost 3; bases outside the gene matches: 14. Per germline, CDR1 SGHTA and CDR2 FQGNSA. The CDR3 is CATYPVSSGGYTGELFF. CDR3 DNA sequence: TGTGCCACCTACCCCGTGTCTAGCGGGGGATACACCGGGGAGCTGTTTTTT.

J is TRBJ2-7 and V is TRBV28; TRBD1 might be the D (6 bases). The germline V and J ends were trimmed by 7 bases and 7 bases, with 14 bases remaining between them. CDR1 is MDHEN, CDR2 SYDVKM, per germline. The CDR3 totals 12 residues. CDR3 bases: TGTGCCAGCAAGGGGGAGTGGAAAGAGCAGTACTTC. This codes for CASKGEWKEQYF.

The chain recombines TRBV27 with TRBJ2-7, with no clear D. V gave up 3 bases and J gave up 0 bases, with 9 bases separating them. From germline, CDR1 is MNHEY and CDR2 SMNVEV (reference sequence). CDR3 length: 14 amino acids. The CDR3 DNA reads TGTGCCAGCAGTTTCTCCCCGGACTCCTACGAGCAGTACTTC. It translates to CASSFSPDSYEQYF.

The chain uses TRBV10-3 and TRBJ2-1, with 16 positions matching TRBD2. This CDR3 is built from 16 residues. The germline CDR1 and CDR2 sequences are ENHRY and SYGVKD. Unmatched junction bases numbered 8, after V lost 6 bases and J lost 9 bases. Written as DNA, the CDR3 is TGTGCCATCAGGAAACCGGGACTAGCGGGAGGGGTTGAGCAGTTCTTC. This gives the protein CAIRKPGLAGGVEQFF.

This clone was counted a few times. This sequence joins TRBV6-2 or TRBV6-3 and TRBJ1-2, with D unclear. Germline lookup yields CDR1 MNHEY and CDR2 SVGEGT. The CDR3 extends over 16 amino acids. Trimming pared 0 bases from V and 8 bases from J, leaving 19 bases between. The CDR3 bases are TGTGCCAGCAGTTACTCGTTGCAGAGACGTACGGGCGGCTACACCTTC. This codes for CASSYSLQRRTGGYTF.

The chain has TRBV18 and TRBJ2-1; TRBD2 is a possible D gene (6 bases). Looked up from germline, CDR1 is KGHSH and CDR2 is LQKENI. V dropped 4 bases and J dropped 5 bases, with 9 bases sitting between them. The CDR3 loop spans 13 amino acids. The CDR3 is CASSQGLNNEQFF. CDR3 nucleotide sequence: TGTGCCAGCTCACAGGGACTTAACAATGAGCAGTTCTTC.

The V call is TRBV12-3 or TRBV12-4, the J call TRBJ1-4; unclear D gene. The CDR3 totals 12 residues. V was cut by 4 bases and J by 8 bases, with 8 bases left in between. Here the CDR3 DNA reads TGTGCCAGCAGTTCGGACCGCGAAAAACTGTTTTTT. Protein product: CASSSDREKLFF.

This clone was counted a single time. CDR3 residues: CASSGLATGTGNTEAFF. Here the CDR3 DNA reads TGTGCCAGCTCAGGCCTGGCTACAGGGACGGGGAACACTGAAGCTTTCTTT. This chain joins TRBV18 and TRBJ1-1; tentative D call: TRBD1 (6 bases). Trimming cost V 5 bases and J 1 base, with 20 bases left between them. The CDR3 runs 17 residues. Germline CDR1 is KGHSH and CDR2 is LQKENI.

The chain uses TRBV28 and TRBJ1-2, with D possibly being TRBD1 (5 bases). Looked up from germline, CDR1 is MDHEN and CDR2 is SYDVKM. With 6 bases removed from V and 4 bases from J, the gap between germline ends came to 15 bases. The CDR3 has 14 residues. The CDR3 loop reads CASSFSGRSYGYTF. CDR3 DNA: TGTGCCAGCAGCTTCTCGGGGCGGAGCTATGGCTACACCTTC.

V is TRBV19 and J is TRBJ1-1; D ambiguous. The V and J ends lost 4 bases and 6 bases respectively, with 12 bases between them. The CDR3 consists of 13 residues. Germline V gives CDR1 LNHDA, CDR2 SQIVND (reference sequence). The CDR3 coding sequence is TGTGCCAGTAGTACCCGTGGTGGGTCTGAAGCTTTCTTT. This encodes CASSTRGGSEAFF.

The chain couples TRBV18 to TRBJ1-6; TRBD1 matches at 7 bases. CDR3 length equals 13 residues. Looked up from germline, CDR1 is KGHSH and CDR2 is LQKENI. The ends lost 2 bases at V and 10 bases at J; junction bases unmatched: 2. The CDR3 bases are TGTGCCAGCTCACCAGGGACAGACTCACCCCTCCACTTT. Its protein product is CASSPGTDSPLHF.

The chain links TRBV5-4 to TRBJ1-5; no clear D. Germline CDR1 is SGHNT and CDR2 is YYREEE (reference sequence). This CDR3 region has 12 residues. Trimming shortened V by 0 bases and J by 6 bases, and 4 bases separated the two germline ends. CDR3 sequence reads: CASSLDSQPQHF. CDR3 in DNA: TGTGCCAGCAGCTTGGATTCTCAGCCCCAGCATTTT.

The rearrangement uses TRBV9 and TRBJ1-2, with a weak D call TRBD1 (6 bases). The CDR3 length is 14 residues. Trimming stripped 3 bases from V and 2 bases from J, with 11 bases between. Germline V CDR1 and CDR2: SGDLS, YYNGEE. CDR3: CASSALDRNYGYTF. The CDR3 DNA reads TGTGCCAGCAGCGCATTGGACAGAAACTATGGCTACACCTTC.

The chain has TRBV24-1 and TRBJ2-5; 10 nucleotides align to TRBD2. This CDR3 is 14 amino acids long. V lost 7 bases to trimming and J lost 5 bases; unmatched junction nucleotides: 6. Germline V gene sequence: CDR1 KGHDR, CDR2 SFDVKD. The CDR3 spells CATRAAGGPETQYF. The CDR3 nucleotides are TGTGCCACCAGGGCAGCGGGAGGGCCTGAGACCCAGTACTTC.